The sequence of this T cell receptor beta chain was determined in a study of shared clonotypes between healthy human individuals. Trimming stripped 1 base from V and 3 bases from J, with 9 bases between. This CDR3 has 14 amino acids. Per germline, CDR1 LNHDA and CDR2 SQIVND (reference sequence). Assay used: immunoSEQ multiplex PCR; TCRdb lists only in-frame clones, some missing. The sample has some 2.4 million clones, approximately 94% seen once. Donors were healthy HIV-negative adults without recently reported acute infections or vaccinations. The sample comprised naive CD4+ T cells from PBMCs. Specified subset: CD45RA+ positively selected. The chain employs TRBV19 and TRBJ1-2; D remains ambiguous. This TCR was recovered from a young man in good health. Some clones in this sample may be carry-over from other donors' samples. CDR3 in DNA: TGTGCCAGTAGTATAGTCCGCAGCGACTATGGCTACACCTTC. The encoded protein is CASSIVRSDYGYTF.